What follows describes a single T cell receptor beta chain. The sample comes from a study of CD8+ T cells in alopecia areata. Following extraction, RNA underwent reverse transcription to cDNA, which served as the sequencing template. Profiling relied on immunoSEQ multiplex PCR, and the TCRdb table lists in-frame clones only, not all of them. The sample shows over 150,000 clones, roughly 63% of them seen only once. This TCR came from a human donor with alopecia areata. This material consisted of CD4+ T cells sorted from blood, taken at week 0.

CDR3: CASSADSYMNTEAFF. The DNA for the CDR3 is TGTGCCAGCAGTGCGGACAGCTATATGAACACTGAAGCTTTCTTT. This chain joins TRBV25-1 and TRBJ1-1; TRBD1 might be the D (6 bases). Germline V gene lookup returns CDR1 MGHDK and CDR2 SYGVNS. Trimming shortened V by 4 bases and J by 0 bases, and 12 bases separated the two germline ends. The CDR3 is 15 amino acids.